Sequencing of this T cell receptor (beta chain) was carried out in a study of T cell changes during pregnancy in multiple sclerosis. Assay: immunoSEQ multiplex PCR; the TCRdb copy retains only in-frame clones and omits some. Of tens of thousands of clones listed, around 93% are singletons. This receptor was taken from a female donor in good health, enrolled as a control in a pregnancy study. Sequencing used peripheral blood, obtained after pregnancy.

This CDR3 is CASSPQGGGQPQHF. DNA for the CDR3: TGTGCCAGCAGTCCACAGGGGGGGGGTCAGCCCCAGCATTTT. This chain uses TRBV27 with TRBJ1-5; 8 bases line up with TRBD1. This CDR3 contains 14 residues. With 5 bases clipped from V and 6 bases from J, the junction kept 6 bases outside the gene matches. Germline CDR1 reads MNHEY; CDR2 reads SMNVEV (reference sequence).